The 10 T cell receptor beta chains presented below share a single source sample, sequenced in a study of cytomegalovirus exposure and HLA in healthy donors. Primers: 60 Vbeta forward and 13 Jbeta reverse. Sequencing used immunoSEQ multiplex PCR; TCRdb keeps in-frame clones, though not all of them. The data show 180,000 or so clones, with about four fifths seen just once and about 3.1% held by the top ten. Sequenced sample: PBMCs. Source of these receptors: a female donor in good health and CMV-seronegative.

The chain employs TRBV9 and TRBJ1-2; TRBD1 matches 7 bases. V was pared by 0 bases and J by 4 bases, with 9 bases of the junction left unmatched. This CDR3 contains 16 residues. The germline V gene has CDR1 SGDLS and CDR2 YYNGEE. The CDR3 sequence is CASSVEETGWIYGYTF. Here the CDR3 DNA reads TGTGCCAGCAGCGTAGAGGAGACAGGGTGGATCTATGGCTACACCTTC.

The V call is TRBV5-4, the J call TRBJ1-2, with TRBD1 matching 9 bases. Germline CDR1 is SGHNT and CDR2 is YYREEE (reference sequence). The junction had 12 bases not matched to a gene; V was cut back by 4 bases and J by 5 bases. The CDR3 loop spans 16 amino acids. In DNA form, the CDR3 reads TGTGCCAGCAGCCGTCCCGGGACAGGGAGAGGGTATGGCTACACCTTC. Its translation: CASSRPGTGRGYGYTF.

The chain employs TRBV28 and TRBJ2-7; TRBD1 matches 8 bases. V trimming: 4 bases; J trimming: 9 bases; junction bases outside the gene matches: 8. Germline V gene lookup returns CDR1 MDHEN and CDR2 SYDVKM. This CDR3 comprises 13 residues. CDR3 DNA sequence: TGTGCCAGCAGTTCCCCCGGACAGGGAGGGCAGTACTTC. Amino acid sequence: CASSSPGQGGQYF.

V is TRBV7-9 and J is TRBJ2-7; D may be TRBD2 (6 bases). Trimming removed 3 bases at V and 7 bases at J, with 13 bases between. The CDR3 loop spans 13 amino acids. Germline CDR1 and CDR2: SEHNR and FQNEAQ (reference sequence). Written as DNA, the CDR3 is TGTGCCAGCAGCTTTTCGGCCGCGGGGGAGCAGTACTTC. Its protein product is CASSFSAAGEQYF. The full variable domain, rest sourced from reference TRBV7-9 and TRBJ2-7, is DTGVSQNPRHKITKRGQNVTFRCDPISEHNRLYWYRQTLGQGPEFLTYFQNEAQLEKSRLLSDRFSAERPKGSFSTLEIQRTEQGDSAMYLCASSFSAAGEQYFGPGTRLTVT.

The rearrangement links TRBV19 to TRBJ2-7, with TRBD1 as a possible D gene (6 bases). With 3 bases removed from V and 5 bases from J, the gap between germline ends came to 11 bases. This CDR3 comprises 13 residues. Germline-derived CDR1 and CDR2 are LNHDA and SQIVND (reference sequence). The CDR3 is CASSIRQANEQYF. The CDR3, as DNA: TGTGCCAGTAGTATCCGACAGGCTAACGAGCAGTACTTC.

This clone was picked up a small number of times. The gene calls are TRBV4-1 and TRBJ1-5, with D unresolved. In germline, CDR1 is MGHRA, CDR2 YSYEKL. Deletions cut 8 bases from V and 0 bases from J, with 14 bases between. This CDR3 contains 15 residues. The chain's CDR3 is CASSIRHYSNQPQHF. The CDR3 region has the DNA TGCGCCAGCTCGATCCGCCACTATAGCAATCAGCCCCAGCATTTT.

The rearrangement links TRBV19 to TRBJ2-7, with D possibly matching TRBD2 (5 bases). Germline V gene lookup returns CDR1 LNHDA and CDR2 SQIVND (reference sequence). This CDR3 contains 11 residues. V lost 11 bases, J lost 2 bases, and 10 bases lay in between. The CDR3 region has the DNA TGTGCCGACGGGAAGACCTACGAGCAGTACTTC. Amino acids: CADGKTYEQYF.

V gene TRBV5-4 combines with J gene TRBJ2-3; no clear D. The CDR3 covers 14 residues. Germline assignment: CDR1 SGHNT and CDR2 YYREEE (reference sequence). V shed 3 bases and J shed 6 bases, with 14 bases lying between them. The CDR3 spells CASSSKRLPDTQYF. CDR3 DNA sequence: TGTGCCAGCAGCTCTAAACGACTGCCCGATACGCAGTATTTT.

V usage is TRBV5-4 and J usage is TRBJ2-3; 9 bases line up with TRBD2. The CDR3 extends over 15 amino acids. The trim removed 4 bases at V and 5 bases at J, leaving 8 bases unmatched. Germline loops: CDR1 SGHNT, CDR2 YYREEE (reference sequence). In nucleotides, the CDR3 is TGTGCCAGCAGCACACAGCGGGGGGTGGGAGATACGCAGTATTTT. It specifies CASSTQRGVGDTQYF.

The chain joins TRBV30 to TRBJ2-5; D is perhaps TRBD1 (6 bases). Germline V gene data show CDR1 as GTSNPN and CDR2 as SVGIG (reference sequence). Trimming left V 0 bases short and J 1 base short, with 9 bases between. The CDR3 totals 14 residues. The CDR3 region is CAWSVWTAQETQYF. CDR3 coding DNA: TGTGCCTGGAGTGTATGGACAGCCCAAGAGACCCAGTACTTC.